Below are 15 T cell receptor beta chains sequenced from a single sample in a study of Ad26.COV2.S vaccination and SARS-CoV-2 variants. Treatment specified: 15 to 20 received Ad26.COV2.S at low or high dose, single or two shots; about 5 received placebo; per-sample allocation not given. Sampling occurred on day 63 after the first vaccine or placebo injection. Sequenced by immunoSEQ multiplex PCR; TCRdb stores in-frame clones only, minus some. This table has approximately 350,000 clones, roughly 85% appearing once. The input for sequencing was peripheral blood, taken in a trial of Ad26.COV2.S vaccine versus placebo. These receptor sequences come from a person aged 18-60 years who received the Ad26.COV2.S COVID-19 vaccine or a placebo.

The chain combines TRBV7-9 with TRBJ2-1; 7 positions match TRBD2. J gave up 7 bases and V 5 bases, and 17 bases lay outside the gene matches. The germline CDR1 and CDR2 sequences are SEHNR and FQNEAQ (reference sequence). This CDR3 comprises 17 residues. CDR3 DNA: TGTGCCAGCAGCACCCGGGGGGTCACCAATCCTCTAAATGAGCAGTTCTTC. Its protein is CASSTRGVTNPLNEQFF. Complete variable domain (other parts from reference TRBV7-9 and TRBJ2-1): DTGVSQNPRHKITKRGQNVTFRCDPISEHNRLYWYRQTLGQGPEFLTYFQNEAQLEKSRLLSDRFSAERPKGSFSTLEIQRTEQGDSAMYLCASSTRGVTNPLNEQFFGPGTRLTVL.

The chain uses TRBV2 and TRBJ2-7, with 9 bases fitting TRBD1. The CDR3 runs to 14 residues. Germline trimming cut 3 bases from V and 5 bases from J; bases unmatched to any gene: 5. Germline V lookup: CDR1 SNHLY, CDR2 FYNNEI. CDR3 protein: CASSDGDRAHEQYF. The CDR3 DNA is TGTGCCAGCAGTGACGGGGACAGGGCCCACGAGCAGTACTTC.

The chain carries TRBV4-1 and TRBJ2-5, with 12 bases lining up with TRBD2. Germline-derived CDR1 and CDR2 are MGHRA and YSYEKL. This CDR3 has 19 residues. Trimming took 4 bases from V and 1 from J; bases not matched to a gene: 13. The CDR3 nucleotides read TGCGCCAGCAGCCCCCGACTCCTAGCGGGAGGGCCTTTCCAAGAGACCCAGTACTTC. This gives the protein CASSPRLLAGGPFQETQYF.

V gene TRBV5-6 combines with J gene TRBJ2-1; D uncertain. CDR3 length: 12 residues. Germline CDR1 reads SGHDT; CDR2 reads YYEEEE. V lost 4 bases, J lost 12 bases, and 14 bases lay in between. CDR3 DNA sequence: TGTGCCAGCAGCCTACTACCCGACGGGCAGTTCTTC. This codes for CASSLLPDGQFF.

The chain combines TRBV6-5 with TRBJ1-2, with D hard to call. The CDR3 is 12 residues long. V lost 6 bases to trimming and J lost 8 bases, with 13 bases between them. Germline-derived CDR1 and CDR2 are MNHEY and SVGAGI. The chain's CDR3 is CASSSTAGGYTF. The CDR3 DNA sequence: TGTGCCAGCAGCTCCACAGCCGGGGGCTACACCTTC.

CDR3 loop: CASSPSRGYEQYF. CDR3 nucleotide sequence: TGTGCCAGCAGCCCCAGTCGAGGCTACGAGCAGTACTTC. V is TRBV7-2 and J is TRBJ2-7; no clear D. Trimming removed 5 bases at V and 3 bases at J, with 11 bases between. Per the germline V gene, CDR1 is SGHTA and CDR2 is FQGNSA. The CDR3 covers 13 residues.

In DNA, the CDR3 is TGTGCCAGCATCTCTAGCGGGGACTACCAAGAGACCCAGTACTTC. Protein sequence: CASISSGDYQETQYF. V gene TRBV5-5 combines with J gene TRBJ2-5; 9 nucleotides match TRBD2. The CDR3 length is 15 residues. Germline V CDR1 and CDR2: SGHKS, YYEKEE (reference sequence). The V gene end was trimmed by 6 bases and the J gene end by 0 bases; junction bases not matched to a gene: 6.

The genes are TRBV23-1 and TRBJ1-3; a possible D gene is TRBD1 (6 bases). TRBV23-1 is given ORF status, its function remaining uncertain. This CDR3 comprises 13 residues. V was pared by 11 bases and J by 3 bases, with 14 bases between. CDR3 nucleotides: TGCGCCGGTACACAGGGAAGTGGAAACACCATATATTTT. Translating it yields CAGTQGSGNTIYF.

This clone was seen once. This chain links TRBV7-9 with TRBJ2-1, with 7 bases that match TRBD1. The germline V gene encodes CDR1 SEHNR and CDR2 FQNEAQ (reference sequence). This CDR3 contains 15 residues. The trim removed 2 bases at V and 9 bases at J, leaving 10 bases unmatched. Here the CDR3 DNA reads TGTGCCAGCAGCTTAAGTCCGAGACAGGGCGGTGAGCAGTTCTTC. This sequence encodes CASSLSPRQGGEQFF.

A note on this clone: Other DNA sequences within the sample encode an identical CDR3. This sequence joins TRBV27 and TRBJ1-1; possible D gene TRBD1, 5 bases. The CDR3 length is 14 residues. The V end lost 4 bases, the J end lost 5 bases, and 14 bases lay between the germline ends. The V gene's germline CDR1 is MNHEY and CDR2 SMNVEV (reference sequence). CDR3 loop: CASSSRGGRTEAFF. CDR3 DNA: TGTGCCAGCAGTTCCCGTGGGGGGAGAACTGAAGCTTTCTTT.

The chain is built from TRBV5-1 and TRBJ1-2; weak D call: TRBD1 (5 bases). CDR3 length: 13 residues. The germline V and J ends were trimmed by 4 bases and 6 bases, with 13 bases remaining between them. Germline V CDR1 and CDR2: SGHRS, YFSETQ. The CDR3 spells CASSPGARNGYTF. Here the CDR3 DNA reads TGCGCCAGCAGCCCTGGGGCCAGGAATGGCTACACCTTC.

This clone was observed once. The chain is built from TRBV11-3 and TRBJ2-5; no clear D. The CDR3 has 15 residues. Germline values: CDR1 SGHNT, CDR2 YENEEA. The germline V and J ends were trimmed by 0 bases and 3 bases, with 11 bases remaining between them. The CDR3 region has the DNA TGTGCCAGCAGCTTAGATCCGGGCACGAAAGAGACCCAGTACTTC. It encodes CASSLDPGTKETQYF. Supplemented by reference TRBV11-3 and TRBJ2-5, the full variable domain reads EAGVVQSPRYKIIEKKQPVAFWCNPISGHNTLYWYLQNLGQGPELLIRYENEEAVDDSQLPKDRFSAERLKGVDSTLKIQPAELGDSAVYLCASSLDPGTKETQYFGPGTRLLVL.

The V gene is TRBV10-3, the J gene TRBJ2-2; 7 bases are shared with TRBD1. The CDR3 has 12 residues. With V trimmed by 7 bases and J by 7 bases, 3 bases remained unmatched. CDR1 and CDR2 from the germline V gene are ENHRY and SYGVKD. The DNA for the CDR3 is TGTGCCATCAAGGGGGCTAGCGGGGAGCTGTTTTTT. Protein sequence: CAIKGASGELFF.

CDR3 region: CASTGQGTEAFF. The DNA of the CDR3 is TGTGCCAGCACGGGACAGGGCACTGAAGCTTTCTTT. This chain connects TRBV27 to TRBJ1-1, with 9 bases fitting TRBD1. This CDR3 region has 12 residues. The germline V gene has CDR1 MNHEY and CDR2 SMNVEV (reference sequence). Trimming took 7 bases from V and 4 from J; bases not matched to a gene: 1.

V gene TRBV15 combines with J gene TRBJ2-3; no reliable D call. Per the germline V gene, CDR1 is LNHNV and CDR2 is YYDKDF (reference sequence). The CDR3 sequence is 18 residues long. V lost 4 bases and J lost 0, with 20 bases in between. CDR3 sequence: CATSTARLAATSTDTQYF. The CDR3 DNA reads as TGTGCCACCAGCACCGCTCGGCTGGCGGCTACTAGCACAGATACGCAGTATTTT.